Listed below are T cell receptor beta chains from one sample, sequenced in a study of blood T cell repertoires in COVID-19. Sequencing was performed with immunoSEQ multiplex PCR; in TCRdb, only in-frame clones are kept and a portion is missing. The table has about 130,000 clones, 70% to 80% seen once; the top ten hold 10% to 13%. The material sequenced was peripheral blood. The source is a human donor in a cohort sampled during active COVID-19. Both conserved end residues are part of each CDR3. A D gene is named only where the DNA matches it firmly. Clone size is stated in some rows and not others, as once, few, many or a class when expanded.

>.|TRBJ2-3|TRBV5-1|TRBD2
CASSQKSGGSDTQYF
TGCGCCAGCAGTCAAAAAAGCGGGGGGTCAGATACGCAGTATTTT
>.|TRBJ1-4|TRBV5-6|.
CASSLVAGDEKLFF
TGTGCCAGCAGCTTGGTAGCAGGGGATGAAAAACTGTTTTTT
>.|TRBJ1-1|TRBV2|.
CASNPDRTEAFF
TGTGCCAGCAATCCCGACAGAACGGAAGCTTTCTTT
>.|TRBJ2-7|TRBV19|TRBD2
CASSPIRTSGGYEQYF
TGTGCCAGTAGCCCCATCAGGACTAGCGGGGGCTACGAGCAGTACTTC
>.|TRBJ1-2|TRBV2|TRBD1
CASSEGPRGQGGYTF
TGTGCCAGCAGTGAAGGGCCCAGGGGGCAAGGTGGCTACACCTTC
>.|TRBJ2-1|TRBV2|.
CASKRDSNGNEQFF
TGTGCCAGCAAGAGGGACTCCAACGGAAATGAGCAGTTCTTC
>few|TRBJ2-5|TRBV9|.
CASSVGTGVSGETQYF
TGTGCCAGCAGCGTAGGGACGGGGGTTAGCGGAGAGACCCAGTACTTC
>once|TRBJ2-7|TRBV19|TRBD2
CASSIGLAASYEQYF
TGTGCCAGTAGTATCGGACTAGCGGCTTCCTACGAGCAGTACTTC
>.|TRBJ1-2|TRBV10-3|TRBD1
CAISPRQGAVGYTF
TGTGCCATCAGCCCGCGGCAGGGGGCGGTTGGCTACACCTTC
>few|TRBJ2-5|TRBV7-9|.
CASSTGNQQETQYF
TGTGCCAGCAGCACAGGGAACCAACAAGAGACCCAGTACTTC
>.|TRBJ1-1|TRBV7-9|TRBD1
CASSFDRGGTEAFF
TGTGCCAGCAGCTTTGACAGGGGTGGGACTGAAGCTTTCTTT
>.|TRBJ2-3|TRBV6-5|.
CASSYRQTDTQYF
TGTGCCAGCAGTTACAGACAGACAGATACGCAGTATTTT
>.|TRBJ2-1|TRBV5-4|TRBD1
CASSPDRGQGNEQFF
TGTGCCAGCAGCCCGGACAGGGGGCAGGGGAATGAGCAGTTCTTC
>.|TRBJ1-2|TRBV6-5|.
CASSYSSGVGGYTF
TGTGCCAGCAGTTACTCCTCAGGGGTGGGTGGCTACACCTTC
>once|TRBJ1-2|TRBV5-1|.
CASSLAAGAGYGYTF
TGCGCCAGCAGCTTGGCCGCGGGGGCCGGGTATGGCTACACCTTC
>.|TRBJ1-2|TRBV7-9|.
CASSPDRINYGYTF
TGTGCCAGCAGCCCCGACAGGATTAACTATGGCTACACCTTC
>once|TRBJ2-5|TRBV25-1|TRBD1
CASSEGDSRETQYF
TGTGCCAGCAGTGAGGGGGACAGTAGAGAGACCCAGTACTTC
>.|TRBJ2-7|TRBV7-6|TRBD2
CASSQVGRGSYEQYF
TGTGCCAGCAGCCAAGTAGGGCGGGGGTCCTACGAGCAGTACTTC
>few|TRBJ2-7|TRBV6-6|.
CASSSGSYEQYF
TGTGCCAGCAGTTCGGGGAGCTACGAGCAGTACTTC
>few|TRBJ1-1|TRBV20-1|.
CSAPPETEAFF
TGCAGTGCTCCTCCGGAGACTGAAGCTTTCTTT
>few|TRBJ1-6|TRBV5-6|.
CASSFSNSPLHF
TGTGCCAGCAGCTTCAGTAATTCACCCCTCCACTTT
>once|TRBJ2-7|TRBV7-9|.
CASSPRTGRDSYEQYF
TGTGCCAGCAGCCCGAGGACAGGGAGGGACTCCTACGAGCAGTACTTC
>.|TRBJ2-3|TRBV3-1/TRBV3-2|.
CASSQAFSWAGAGTDTQYF
TGTGCCAGCAGCCAAGCTTTCTCTTGGGCGGGTGCCGGCACAGATACGCAGTATTTT
>.|TRBJ1-5|TRBV6-5|TRBD1
CASSTGQGGSQPQHF
TGTGCCAGCAGTACCGGACAGGGGGGGTCTCAGCCCCAGCATTTT
>.|TRBJ2-3|TRBV5-1|TRBD2
CASSPGLAGGRGTDTQYF
TGCGCCAGCAGCCCTGGACTAGCGGGGGGGCGGGGCACAGATACGCAGTATTTT
>.|TRBJ2-7|TRBV7-8|TRBD2
CASSRTSGGSTYEQYF
TGTGCCAGCAGCCGGACTAGCGGGGGCTCTACCTACGAGCAGTACTTC
>.|TRBJ2-3|TRBV29-1|.
CSVGGTSGDTQYF
TGCAGCGTTGGGGGGACCAGCGGGGATACGCAGTATTTT
>.|TRBJ1-5|TRBV18|.
CASSPGVSSFYSNQPQHF
TGTGCCAGCTCACCAGGAGTCAGCAGTTTTTATAGCAATCAGCCCCAGCATTTT
>.|TRBJ2-7|TRBV7-9|.
CASTLGGTGDNEQYF
TGTGCCAGCACACTCGGGGGGACAGGTGATAACGAGCAGTACTTC
>.|TRBJ2-1|TRBV9|.
CASSVAPGGPGDNEQFF
TGTGCCAGCAGCGTAGCTCCCGGGGGTCCTGGGGACAATGAGCAGTTCTTC
>.|TRBJ2-7|TRBV6-1|.
CASSESPIFSYEQYF
TGTGCCAGCAGTGAAAGCCCCATCTTTAGCTACGAGCAGTACTTC
>.|TRBJ1-3|TRBV6-5|.
CASSGFSGNTIYF
TGTGCCAGCAGCGGGTTCTCTGGAAACACCATATATTTT
>.|TRBJ2-1|TRBV7-9|TRBD1
CASSSGTVYDEQFF
TGTGCCAGCAGCTCCGGGACAGTATATGATGAGCAGTTCTTC
>.|TRBJ1-1|TRBV7-2|.
CASSLENFRGSTEAFF
TGTGCCAGCAGCTTAGAGAACTTCAGGGGTAGCACTGAAGCTTTCTTT
>.|TRBJ2-2|TRBV6-6|.
CASSYSSITGELFF
TGTGCCAGCAGTTACTCTTCCATCACCGGGGAGCTGTTTTTT
>.|TRBJ1-1|TRBV5-1|.
CASSLRTGRDTEAFF
TGCGCCAGCAGCTTGAGAACAGGCCGCGACACTGAAGCTTTCTTT
>.|TRBJ2-2|TRBV6-5|.
CASSYGGTVTGELFF
TGTGCCAGCAGTTACGGAGGGACAGTCACCGGGGAGCTGTTTTTT
>.|TRBJ2-1|TRBV30|.
CAWSPGKRYNEQFF
TGTGCCTGGAGCCCAGGGAAGCGCTACAATGAGCAGTTCTTC
>.|TRBJ1-3|TRBV7-8|TRBD1
CASSRGQGAGNTIYF
TGTGCCAGCAGCCGCGGACAGGGCGCTGGAAACACCATATATTTT
>few|TRBJ2-1|TRBV14|.
CASSQDETDSYNEQFF
TGTGCCAGCAGCCAAGATGAGACAGACTCCTACAATGAGCAGTTCTTC
>.|TRBJ1-6|TRBV7-9|.
CASSFRGGTNSPLHF
TGTGCCAGCAGCTTTAGGGGAGGGACCAATTCACCCCTCCACTTT
>.|TRBJ2-7|TRBV18|TRBD1
CASSSTGTGVSYEQYF
TGTGCCAGCTCATCCACCGGGACAGGGGTTTCCTACGAGCAGTACTTC
>.|TRBJ2-7|TRBV5-1|.
CASSLLTGYYEQYF
TGCGCCAGCAGCTTGCTGACAGGTTACTACGAGCAGTACTTC
>.|TRBJ1-1|TRBV5-1|.
CASSLVGGITEAFF
TGCGCCAGCAGCCTAGTCGGGGGGATCACTGAAGCTTTCTTT
>.|TRBJ2-4|TRBV28|.
CASSLGGRKNIQYF
TGTGCCAGCAGTTTGGGGGGGCGGAAAAACATTCAGTACTTC
>.|TRBJ1-3|TRBV4-1|TRBD1
CASSQVNRQGVIGNTIYF
TGCGCCAGCAGCCAAGTAAACCGACAGGGGGTTATCGGAAACACCATATATTTT
>.|TRBJ1-2|TRBV20-1|.
CSATGIDGYTF
TGCAGTGCTACAGGGATCGATGGCTACACCTTC
>.|TRBJ2-7|TRBV29-1|TRBD1
CSVVDRETLRGQYF
TGCAGCGTTGTGGACAGGGAGACACTACGTGGGCAGTACTTC
>.|TRBJ1-1|TRBV14|.
CASSRSQVAEAFF
TGTGCCAGCAGCCGCTCGCAGGTGGCTGAAGCTTTCTTT
>.|TRBJ1-5|TRBV5-1|.
CASSLSHRGQPQHF
TGCGCCAGCAGCTTGTCCCACCGCGGGCAGCCCCAGCATTTT
>.|TRBJ2-7|TRBV10-2|TRBD1
CASSDRDRGHDEQYF
TGCGCCAGCAGTGACCGTGACAGGGGGCACGACGAGCAGTACTTC
>.|TRBJ2-1|TRBV19|TRBD1
CASSMGQGGIYNEQFF
TGTGCCAGTAGTATGGGACAGGGCGGAATCTACAATGAGCAGTTCTTC
>once|TRBJ1-2|TRBV27|TRBD1
CASRTLQGALHYGYTF
TGTGCCAGCAGGACCTTACAGGGGGCGCTTCACTATGGCTACACCTTC
>.|TRBJ2-5|TRBV9|TRBD2
CASSVSSGHREETQYF
TGTGCCAGCAGCGTCTCTAGCGGACATCGTGAAGAGACCCAGTACTTC
>.|TRBJ1-5|TRBV18|.
CASSDTNQPQHF
TGTGCCAGCTCTGACACCAATCAGCCCCAGCATTTT